This T cell receptor beta chain came from a study of blood T cell repertoires in COVID-19 (dated by TCRdb to 2019 to 2021). Study-level background: The collaborator samples originated in the United States, Italy and Spain and spanned the acute and convalescent phases of COVID-19. The material from the prospective study consisted of cDNA or gDNA derived from T cells, B-cell-depleted T cells, or PBMCs. The dataset comprised deeply sampled blood TCRbeta repertoires from subjects exposed to, actively infected with, or recovered from COVID-19. A freely available public database, intended as a resource for researchers studying the immune response to SARS-CoV-2, is where the repertoires were released. Samples came from the ongoing ImmuneRACE study (first 160 participants) plus 1,254 subjects from 6 global collaborators. Nearly every sample came with metadata listing a de-identified subject ID, COVID-19 status, age in years and sex. Where available, HLA class I and class II types were taken from metadata supplied by the sample provider and were not determined by assay-based typing.

On the study overall, not on this receptor specifically: The quantity of clinical and demographic metadata differed by source and by participant and was supplied without curation.

Another Seattle source contributed samples from volunteer blood donors who had recovered from COVID-19. Each collaborating institution followed its own protocols to collect whole blood in K2EDTA tubes. Collaborator samples were shipped for TCRbeta analysis as frozen whole blood, isolated PBMCs, or DNA extracted from either sample type. Comment on this clone: It lacks a known antigen. The input lacks base qualities; no much larger clone sits a single base away.

The immunoSEQ Assay, a bias-controlled multiplex PCR, was used to amplify TCRbeta CDR3 regions from genomic DNA. As for the authors' bioinformatics: The number of nucleated cells in each sample was estimated from the amplification of reference gene primers within the assay. To quantify the absolute abundance of each unique TCRbeta CDR3 rearrangement, sequence reads were collapsed and filtered. For each sample, productive Simpson clonality was calculated as the square root of Simpson's diversity index across productive rearrangements. The table was pulled from immuneACCESS by TCRdb, which kept in-frame rearrangements only. Such tables lose some clones; where checked, under half of the loss comes from unresolved V genes, and the rest has no known cause. V, J and clone size reflect that table, while D and trimming were determined from the DNA. For this sample there are a few hundred thousand clones; 75% to 85% appear just once. The ten largest clonotypes hold over 1.2% of the sample.

The CDR3 sequence holds 18 residues, the cysteine and phenylalanine included. This entry keeps only the CDR3 DNA: 54 bases, framed from base 1. The germline V gene specifies SQVTM as CDR1 and ANQGSEA as CDR2. V ends up 0 bases short and J 2 bases short, with an unmatched junction base count of 12. The specimen was peripheral blood. The receptor was derived from a woman in her 40s who had recovered from COVID-19. The chain links TRBV29-1 with TRBJ2-1, with 8 bases aligning to TRBD2. Here the CDR3 is given as CSVEDRGSGGAAYNEQFF. The DNA reads TGCAGCGTTGAAGATCGGGGTTCCGGGGGGGCCGCCTACAATGAGCAGTTCTTC.